This TCR beta chain stems from a study of blood T cell repertoires in COVID-19. Background on the study: COVID-19 samples, acute and convalescent, were from the United States, Italy and Spain. The cDNA or gDNA used as material had been derived from T cells, B-cell-depleted T cells, or PBMCs.

Authors' data handling: By means of reference gene primer amplification, nucleated cell counts were estimated. Profiled with immunoSEQ multiplex PCR; TCRdb holds only in-frame clones, not every one. V and J calls and clone size follow that table, whereas D and trimming were derived from the DNA. Among about 93,000 clones, 90% were seen once, and the ten largest hold around 1.5%. There are 14 residues in the CDR3. V lost 7 bases, J lost 5 bases, and 8 bases stayed unmatched. CDR1 MDHEN and CDR2 SYDVKM come from the germline V gene. This chain uses TRBV28 with TRBJ1-2; TRBD1 agrees at 9 bases. The source material was peripheral blood. The receptor was isolated from a human donor with active COVID-19. The donor label of this sample is uncertain. The DNA for the CDR3 is TGTGCCAGCACCACAGGGGGCTCTGATTATGGCTACACCTTC. This sequence encodes CASTTGGSDYGYTF.